This T cell receptor beta chain was found in a study of blood T cell repertoires in COVID-19. Study-level background: Both acute and convalescent COVID-19 samples were obtained from the United States, Italy and Spain. PBMCs, B-cell-depleted T cells, or T cells provided the cDNA or gDNA that made up the material.

Germline CDR1 is SGHNT and CDR2 is YYREEE (reference sequence). The germline V and J ends were trimmed by 4 bases and 1 base, with 14 bases remaining between them. This CDR3 region has 15 residues. Sequencing was performed with immunoSEQ multiplex PCR; in TCRdb, only in-frame clones are kept and a portion is missing. The sample holds about 280,000 clones, roughly nine tenths seen once. Sample: PBMCs or T cells enriched from blood (not recorded which). The V and J genes are TRBV5-4 and TRBJ2-5; D remains unclear. The receptor's source is a woman in her thirties or forties who had recovered from COVID-19. The CDR3 DNA reads as TGTGCCAGCAGCCTCGCGGCATCCCTCCAAGAGACCCAGTACTTC. Translation: CASSLAASLQETQYF.